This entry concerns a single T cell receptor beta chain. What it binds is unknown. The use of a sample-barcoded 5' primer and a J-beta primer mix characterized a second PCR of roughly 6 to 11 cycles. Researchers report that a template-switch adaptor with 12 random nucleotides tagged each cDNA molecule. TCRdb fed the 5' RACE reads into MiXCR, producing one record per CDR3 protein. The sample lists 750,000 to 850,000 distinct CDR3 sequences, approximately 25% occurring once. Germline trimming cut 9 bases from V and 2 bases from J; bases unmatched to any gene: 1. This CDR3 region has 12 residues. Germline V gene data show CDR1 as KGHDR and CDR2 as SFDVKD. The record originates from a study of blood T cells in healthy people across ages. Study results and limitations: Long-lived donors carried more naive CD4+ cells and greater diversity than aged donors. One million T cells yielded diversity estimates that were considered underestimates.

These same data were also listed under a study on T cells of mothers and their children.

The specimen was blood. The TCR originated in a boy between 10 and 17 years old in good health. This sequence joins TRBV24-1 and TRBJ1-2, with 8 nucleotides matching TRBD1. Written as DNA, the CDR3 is TGTGCCACCGGGGACAGGAACTATGGCTACACCTTC. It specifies CATGDRNYGYTF.